The 5 T cell receptor beta chains below were found in one sample sequenced in a study of blood T cells in healthy people across ages. Through a sample-barcoded 5' primer and a J-beta primer mix, a second PCR was run for about 6 to 11 cycles. One entry per CDR3 protein results from TCRdb running MiXCR on the 5' RACE reads. Among about 1.4 million distinct CDR3 sequences listed, approximately 59% were seen once. Sequencing used blood. These receptors all come from a man in his late teens or twenties in good health.

This clonotype has a count of ten or more. The CDR3 reads CASSARGSTDTQYF. In DNA, the CDR3 is TGTGCCAGCAGTGCTCGGGGTAGCACAGATACGCAGTATTTT. The chain employs TRBV6-4 and TRBJ2-3, with D possibly being TRBD2 (5 bases). V lost 4 bases and J lost 0, with 8 bases in between. Germline CDR1 MRHNA, CDR2 SNTAGT. The CDR3 length is 14 residues.

In DNA, the CDR3 is TGTGCCAGCAGCTTAGGTATAGGGGGCGAGGGAAAACTGTTTTTT. Its protein is CASSLGIGGEGKLFF. The rearrangement uses TRBV7-2 and TRBJ1-4; 7 nucleotides agree with TRBD1. The CDR3 is made up of 15 amino acids. J gave up 10 bases and V 1 base, and 9 bases lay outside the gene matches. The germline CDR1 and CDR2 sequences are SGHTA and FQGNSA. Filled out from reference TRBV7-2 and TRBJ1-4, the complete variable domain reads GAGVSQSPSNKVTEKGKDVELRCDPISGHTALYWYRQSLGQGLEFLIYFQGNSAPDKSGLPSDRFSAERTGGSVSTLTIQRTQQEDSAVYLCASSLGIGGEGKLFFGSGTQLSVL.

The chain links TRBV6-5 to TRBJ2-1, with 12 nucleotides matching TRBD2. The J call is doubtful: the DNA matches TRBJ2-7 better. Germline V gives CDR1 MNHEY, CDR2 SVGAGI. The CDR3 extends over 15 amino acids. CDR3 residues: CASRAGLAGYNEQYF. In nucleotides, the CDR3 is TGTGCCAGCAGGGCCGGACTAGCGGGGTACAATGAGCAGTACTTC.

The chain carries TRBV3-1 and TRBJ1-1; D remains ambiguous. This CDR3 region has 15 residues. V lost 0 bases and J lost 5, with 13 bases in between. Germline CDR1 and CDR2: LGHDT and YNNKEL (reference sequence). CDR3 residues: CASSQDLNGGTEAFF. The CDR3, as DNA: TGTGCCAGCAGCCAAGATCTGAACGGAGGGACTGAAGCTTTCTTT.

The V and J genes are TRBV4-1 and TRBJ2-5, with a possible D match to TRBD2 (5 bases). The CDR3 length is 16 residues. Germline CDR1 is MGHRA and CDR2 is YSYEKL. The V end lost 4 bases, the J end lost 0 bases, and 15 bases lay between the germline ends. The DNA of the CDR3 is TGCGCCAGCAGCCCCAAGCGGAATCAGTACCAAGAGACCCAGTACTTC. This encodes CASSPKRNQYQETQYF.